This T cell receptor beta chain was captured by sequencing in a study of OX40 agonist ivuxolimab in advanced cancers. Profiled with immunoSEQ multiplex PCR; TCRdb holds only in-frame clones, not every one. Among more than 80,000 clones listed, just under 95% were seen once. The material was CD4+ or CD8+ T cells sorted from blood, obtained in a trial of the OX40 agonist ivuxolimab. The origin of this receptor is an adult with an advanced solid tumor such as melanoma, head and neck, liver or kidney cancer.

DNA of the CDR3: TGTGCCAGCAGTGGGGACAGGGGGGCCGAGCAGTACTTC. It is translated as CASSGDRGAEQYF. The chain combines TRBV2 with TRBJ2-7, with 11 bases matching TRBD1. Germline V lookup: CDR1 SNHLY, CDR2 FYNNEI. The CDR3 is 13 amino acids. The trim removed 4 bases at V and 6 bases at J, leaving 2 bases unmatched.